This T cell receptor (beta chain) was recorded in a study of OX40 agonist ivuxolimab in advanced cancers. Whole-study context: Patients received ivuxolimab, an agonistic anti-OX40 (CD134) antibody. Hepatocellular carcinoma, melanoma, renal cell or head and neck cancer was diagnosed in the dose-escalation patients. Enrollees could have had prior anti-PD-1, anti-PD-L1 or anti-CTLA-4 therapy, which about 42% had received. Study-wide points: Antigen specificity of clonally expanded peripheral T cells was not established.

The table came from immunoSEQ multiplex PCR; TCRdb's copy has only in-frame clones and leaves some out. The sample gives around 60,000 clones, about 85% of which show up once; 0.65% to 0.7% is in the top ten. This CDR3 has 14 amino acids. CDR1 SGDLS and CDR2 YYNGEE come from the germline V gene. With 7 bases clipped from V and 1 base from J, the junction kept 4 bases outside the gene matches. As for this clone: Its antigen is unknown.

Here the sequenced sample was CD4+ or CD8+ T cells sorted from blood, taken in a trial of the OX40 agonist ivuxolimab. The J gene is TRBJ2-1, the V gene TRBV9, with 8 bases matching TRBD2. The TCR originated in an adult with an advanced solid tumor such as melanoma, head and neck, liver or kidney cancer. Here the CDR3 DNA reads TGTGCCAGCGGAACTAGCGGTTCCTACAATGAGCAGTTCTTC. As protein: CASGTSGSYNEQFF.